Shown below are 7 T cell receptor beta chains from a single sample sequenced in a study of graft-versus-host responses after intestinal transplantation. TCRdb's copy holds only in-frame clones and misses some; the assay was immunoSEQ multiplex PCR. The sample lists about 20,000 clones, 95% occurring once. Material: PBMCs, obtained 23 days after intestinal transplant. The receptor set was obtained from a human patient who received an intestinal transplant, so some T cells may come from the graft donor.

The chain employs TRBV25-1 and TRBJ1-2; TRBD1 aligns across 8 bases. The V segment lost 1 base and the J segment 6 bases; nucleotides outside the gene matches: 16. From germline, CDR1 is MGHDK and CDR2 SYGVNS. The CDR3 extends over 18 amino acids. The DNA of the CDR3 is TGTGCCAGCAGTGAATTCAGTCAGGGGGCGATCTTAGAGAATGGCTACACCTTC. Residues: CASSEFSQGAILENGYTF.

This rearrangement joins TRBV28 to TRBJ2-3; 8 bases line up with TRBD2. CDR1 is MDHEN, CDR2 SYDVKM, per germline. Trimming cost V 6 bases and J 2 bases; bases outside gene matches: 1. The CDR3 loop spans 13 amino acids. The CDR3 coding sequence is TGTGCCAGCAGCGGGAGGGCCACAGATACGCAGTATTTT. This gives the protein CASSGRATDTQYF.

The J gene is TRBJ2-5, the V gene TRBV11-1; 7 bases line up with TRBD2. The J call may be incorrect, as the DNA end agrees better with TRBJ2-7. The germline gives CDR1 SGHAT, CDR2 FQDESV (reference sequence). This CDR3 is 14 amino acids long. The CDR3 loop is CASRPPGGSYEQYF. In DNA, the CDR3 is TGTGCCAGCAGACCCCCGGGGGGCTCCTACGAGCAGTACTTC.

V gene TRBV6-5 combines with J gene TRBJ2-1; the D is unclear. V lost 8 bases and J 0 bases, leaving 8 bases between the germline ends. The length of the CDR3 is 13 residues. Germline CDR1 MNHEY, CDR2 SVGAGI. The CDR3 sequence: CASGTDSYNEQFF. CDR3 in DNA: TGTGCCAGCGGAACGGACTCCTACAATGAGCAGTTCTTC.

CDR3 sequence: CASSIEPRLTDTQYF. CDR3 in DNA: TGTGCCAGTAGTATAGAACCACGCCTCACAGATACGCAGTATTTT. The chain uses TRBV19 and TRBJ2-3, with unresolved D. The CDR3 sequence is 15 residues long. Germline CDR1 and CDR2: LNHDA and SQIVND (reference sequence). V lost 0 bases to trimming and J lost 2 bases, with 9 bases between them.

The chain employs TRBV6-5 and TRBJ1-1; D uncertain. Germline loops: CDR1 MNHEY, CDR2 SVGAGI. The CDR3 has 13 amino acids. Trimming removed 5 bases at V and 5 bases at J, with 12 bases between. As DNA, the CDR3 is TGTGCCAGCAGTCCAATCCGGAGGACTGAAGCTTTCTTT. Its translation is CASSPIRRTEAFF.

J is TRBJ2-7 and V is TRBV5-1, with TRBD1 identical over 11 bases. The germline V gene encodes CDR1 SGHRS and CDR2 YFSETQ. The CDR3 totals 13 residues. The trim removed 3 bases at V and 7 bases at J, leaving 3 bases unmatched. The CDR3 region is CASSWTGGREQYF. CDR3 DNA sequence: TGCGCCAGCAGCTGGACAGGGGGCCGAGAGCAGTACTTC. Full variable domain (outside the CDR3, taken from reference TRBV5-1 and TRBJ2-7): KAGVTQTPRYLIKTRGQQVTLSCSPISGHRSVSWYQQTPGQGLQFLFEYFSETQRNKGNFPGRFSGRQFSNSRSEMNVSTLELGDSALYLCASSWTGGREQYFGPGTRLTVT.